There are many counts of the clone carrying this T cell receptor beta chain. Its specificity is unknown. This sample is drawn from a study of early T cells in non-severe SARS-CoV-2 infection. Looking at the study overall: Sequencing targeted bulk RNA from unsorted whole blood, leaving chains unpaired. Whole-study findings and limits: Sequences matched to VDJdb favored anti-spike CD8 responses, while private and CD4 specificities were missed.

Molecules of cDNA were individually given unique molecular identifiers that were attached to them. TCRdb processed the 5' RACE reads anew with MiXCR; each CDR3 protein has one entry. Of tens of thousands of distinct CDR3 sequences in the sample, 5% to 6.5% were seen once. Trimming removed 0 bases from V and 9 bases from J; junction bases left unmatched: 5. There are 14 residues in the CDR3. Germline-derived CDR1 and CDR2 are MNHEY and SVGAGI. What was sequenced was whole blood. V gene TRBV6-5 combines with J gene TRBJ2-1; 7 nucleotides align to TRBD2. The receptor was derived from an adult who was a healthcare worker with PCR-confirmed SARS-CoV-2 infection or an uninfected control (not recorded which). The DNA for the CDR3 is TGTGCCAGCAGTTACTCCCCGGGGGGAAGTGAGCAGTTCTTC. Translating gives CASSYSPGGSEQFF.